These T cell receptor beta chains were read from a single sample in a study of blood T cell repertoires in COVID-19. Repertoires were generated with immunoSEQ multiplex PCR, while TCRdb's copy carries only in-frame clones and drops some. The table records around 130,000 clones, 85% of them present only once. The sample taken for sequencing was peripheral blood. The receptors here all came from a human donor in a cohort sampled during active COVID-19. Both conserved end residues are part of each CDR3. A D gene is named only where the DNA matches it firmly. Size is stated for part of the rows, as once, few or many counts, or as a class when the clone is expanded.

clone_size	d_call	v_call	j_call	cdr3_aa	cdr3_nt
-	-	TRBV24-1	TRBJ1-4	CATSGIGNSGEKLFF	TGTGCCACCAGTGGTATCGGAAACAGCGGTGAAAAACTGTTTTTT
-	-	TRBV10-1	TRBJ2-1	CASSAPVYNEQFF	TGCGCCAGCAGTGCCCCTGTCTACAATGAGCAGTTCTTC
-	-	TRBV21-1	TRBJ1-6	CASSKDRTGAYNSPLHF	TGTGCCAGCAGCAAGGATAGGACAGGGGCCTATAATTCACCCCTCCACTTT
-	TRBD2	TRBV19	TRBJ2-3	CASSMAGGTDTQYF	TGTGCCAGTAGTATGGCGGGGGGCACAGATACGCAGTATTTT
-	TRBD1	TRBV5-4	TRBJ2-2	CASGTDLNTGELFF	TGTGCCAGCGGGACAGACTTGAACACCGGGGAGCTGTTTTTT
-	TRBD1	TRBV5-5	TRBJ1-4	CASSNYRGLYEKLFF	TGTGCCAGCAGTAACTACAGGGGACTTTATGAAAAACTGTTTTTT
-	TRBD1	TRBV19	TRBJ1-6	CASSTTGQGLSPLHF	TGTGCCAGTAGTACCACCGGACAGGGATTGTCACCCCTCCACTTT
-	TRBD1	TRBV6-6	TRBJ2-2	CASSRGQGAAGTGELFF	TGTGCCAGCAGTCGAGGACAGGGGGCGGCGGGGACCGGGGAGCTGTTTTTT
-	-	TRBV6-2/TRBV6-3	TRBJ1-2	CASSLRGSANYGYTF	TGTGCCAGCAGTCTGAGAGGGTCAGCTAACTATGGCTACACCTTC
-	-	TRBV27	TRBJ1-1	CASSLYGGAGAFF	TGTGCCAGCAGTTTATACGGGGGAGCGGGTGCTTTCTTT
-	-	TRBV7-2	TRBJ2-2	CASSSGLNTGELFF	TGTGCCAGCAGCTCGGGACTTAACACCGGGGAGCTGTTTTTT
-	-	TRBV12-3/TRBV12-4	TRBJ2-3	CASSPESEAQYF	TGTGCCAGCAGTCCGGAGAGTGAGGCGCAGTATTTT
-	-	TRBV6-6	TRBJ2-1	CASSRPQTGTQGNELFF	TGTGCCAGCAGCCGACCACAAACCGGGACTCAGGGTAATGAGCTGTTCTTC
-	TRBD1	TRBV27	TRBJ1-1	CASTERGPTDEAFF	TGTGCCAGCACCGAAAGGGGGCCTACAGACGAAGCTTTCTTT
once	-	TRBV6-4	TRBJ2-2	CASSAIAGANTGELFF	TGTGCCAGCAGCGCGATAGCCGGCGCGAACACCGGGGAGCTGTTTTTT
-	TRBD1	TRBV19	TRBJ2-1	CASSMFGQGSSYNEQFF	TGTGCCAGTAGTATGTTCGGACAGGGTTCGTCCTACAATGAGCAGTTCTTC
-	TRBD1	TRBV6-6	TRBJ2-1	CASSLTGNNEQFF	TGTGCCAGCAGCCTGACAGGGAACAATGAGCAGTTCTTC
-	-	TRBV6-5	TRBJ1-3	CASSQGLSGNTIYF	TGTGCCAGCAGCCAGGGTCTCTCTGGAAACACCATATATTTT
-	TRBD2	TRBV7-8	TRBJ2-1	CASSLEVGGGADEQFF	TGTGCCAGCAGCTTAGAAGTTGGCGGGGGGGCCGATGAGCAGTTCTTC
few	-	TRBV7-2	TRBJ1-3	CASSFGRNTIYF	TGTGCCAGCAGCTTTGGGAGGAACACCATATATTTT
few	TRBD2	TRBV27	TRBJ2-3	CASSFGTSGNTDTQYF	TGTGCCAGCAGTTTTGGGACTAGCGGGAATACAGATACGCAGTATTTT
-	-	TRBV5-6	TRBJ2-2	CASNRGQSGVAGELFF	TGTGCCAGCAACCGGGGACAGTCGGGAGTTGCCGGGGAGCTGTTTTTT
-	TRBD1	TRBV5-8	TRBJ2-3	CASSHQDRVTDTQYF	TGTGCCAGCAGCCATCAGGACAGGGTCACGGATACGCAGTATTTT
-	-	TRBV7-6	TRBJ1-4	CASSLAQASGGELFF	TGTGCCAGCAGCTTAGCGCAGGCGTCTGGGGGGGAACTGTTTTTT
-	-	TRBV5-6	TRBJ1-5	CASSSSGRVGNQPQHF	TGTGCCAGCAGCTCCTCGGGGAGGGTAGGCAATCAGCCCCAGCATTTT
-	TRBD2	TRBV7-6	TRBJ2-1	CASSPTSGGGPEQFF	TGTGCCAGCAGCCCGACTAGCGGGGGCGGTCCTGAGCAGTTCTTC
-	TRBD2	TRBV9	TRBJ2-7	CASSVEEGLAGRPYEQYF	TGTGCCAGCAGCGTGGAGGAGGGACTAGCGGGACGACCCTACGAGCAGTACTTC
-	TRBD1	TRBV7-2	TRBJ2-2	CASQDRRNFAGELFF	TGTGCCAGCCAGGACAGGAGAAATTTTGCCGGGGAGCTGTTTTTT
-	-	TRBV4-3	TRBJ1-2	CASSHDNPGDQGGYTF	TGCGCCAGCAGCCATGATAATCCAGGGGATCAAGGTGGCTACACCTTC
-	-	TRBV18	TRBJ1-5	CASSPDMRQRNQPQHF	TGTGCCAGCTCACCTGATATGAGGCAGCGCAATCAGCCCCAGCATTTT
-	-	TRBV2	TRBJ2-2	CASSVFTGELFF	TGTGCCAGCTCAGTGTTTACCGGGGAGCTGTTTTTT
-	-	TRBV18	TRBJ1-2	CASSPGAGINYGYTF	TGTGCCAGCTCACCAGGTGCGGGGATTAACTATGGCTACACCTTC
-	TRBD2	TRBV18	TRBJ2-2	CASSLKTSGGDTGELFF	TGTGCCAGCTCACTAAAAACTAGCGGGGGAGACACCGGGGAGCTGTTTTTT
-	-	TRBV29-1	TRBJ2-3	CSVEYTDTQYF	TGCAGCGTTGAATACACAGATACGCAGTATTTT
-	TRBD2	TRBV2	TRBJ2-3	CASRPGTSGGRIGTDTQYF	TGTGCCAGCAGGCCCGGGACTAGCGGGGGGCGGATCGGCACAGATACGCAGTATTTT
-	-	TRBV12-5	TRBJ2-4	CASGFTGNIQYF	TGTGCTAGTGGTTTTACAGGGAACATTCAGTACTTC
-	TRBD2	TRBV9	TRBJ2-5	CASSVGLAELTTQYF	TGTGCCAGCAGCGTGGGACTAGCGGAACTAACGACCCAGTACTTC
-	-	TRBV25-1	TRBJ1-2	CASSDTSYIYGYTF	TGTGCCAGCAGTGATACGTCCTATATCTATGGCTACACCTTC
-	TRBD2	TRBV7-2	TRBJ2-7	CASSASGGGPYEQYF	TGTGCCAGCAGCGCCAGCGGGGGGGGGCCCTACGAGCAGTACTTC
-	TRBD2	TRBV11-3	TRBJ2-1	CASSLAAGEPSNEQFF	TGTGCCAGCAGCCTCGCCGCGGGAGAGCCTAGCAATGAGCAGTTCTTC
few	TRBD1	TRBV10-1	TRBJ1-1	CASSPGQEGNTEAFF	TGCGCCAGCAGTCCGGGACAGGAGGGGAACACTGAAGCTTTCTTT
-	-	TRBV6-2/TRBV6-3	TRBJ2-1	CASIPSRRNEQFF	TGTGCCAGCATCCCCTCGCGGCGAAATGAGCAGTTCTTC
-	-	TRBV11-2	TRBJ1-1	CASSLVGQGMNTEAFF	TGTGCCAGCAGCTTAGTAGGTCAGGGGATGAACACTGAAGCTTTCTTT
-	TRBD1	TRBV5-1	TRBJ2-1	CASSLPGTGTNEQFF	TGCGCCAGCAGCTTGCCCGGGACAGGGACGAATGAGCAGTTCTTC
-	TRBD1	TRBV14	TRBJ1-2	CASSRRQGAVSTNYGYTF	TGTGCCAGCAGCCGAAGACAGGGAGCGGTTAGTACTAACTATGGCTACACCTTC